This T cell receptor (beta chain) was obtained from a study of CD8 T cells in ankylosing spondylitis. Study conclusions and caveats: Past research had described some motif variants in reactive arthritis synovial fluid and blood.

Trimming stripped 1 base from V and 6 bases from J, with 11 bases between. CDR3 length equals 14 residues. The germline CDR1 and CDR2 sequences are SGHTA and FQGTGA. On this clonotype: Its antigen is not identified.

One entry per CDR3 protein, called by TCRdb with MiXCR from the 5' RACE reads. The table has 200,000 to 300,000 distinct CDR3 sequences, roughly 10% seen once; the top ten hold roughly 6.8%. This chain links TRBV7-3 with TRBJ2-3; D not resolved. The sample comprised blood, either unsorted or a sorted T cell fraction (not recorded which). The sequence was collected from a male donor with ankylosing spondylitis or in good health (not recorded which). CDR3 residues: CASSLMAAGDTQYF. In nucleotides, the CDR3 is TGTGCCAGCAGCTTAATGGCCGCCGGGGATACGCAGTATTTT.